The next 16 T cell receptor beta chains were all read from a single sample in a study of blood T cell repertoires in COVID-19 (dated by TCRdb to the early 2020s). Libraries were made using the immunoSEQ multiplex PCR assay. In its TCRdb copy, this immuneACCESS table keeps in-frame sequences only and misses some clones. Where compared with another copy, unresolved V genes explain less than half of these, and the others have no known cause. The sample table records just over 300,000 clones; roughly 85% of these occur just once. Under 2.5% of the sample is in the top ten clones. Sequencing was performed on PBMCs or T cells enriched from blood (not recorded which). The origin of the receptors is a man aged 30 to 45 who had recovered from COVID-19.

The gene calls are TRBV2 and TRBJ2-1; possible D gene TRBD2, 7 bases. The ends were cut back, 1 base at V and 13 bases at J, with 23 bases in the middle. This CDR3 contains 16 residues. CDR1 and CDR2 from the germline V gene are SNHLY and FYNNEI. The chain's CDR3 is CASSEEGRGDGRSQFF. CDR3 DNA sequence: TGTGCCAGCAGTGAAGAGGGGAGGGGGGACGGAAGATCTCAGTTCTTC.

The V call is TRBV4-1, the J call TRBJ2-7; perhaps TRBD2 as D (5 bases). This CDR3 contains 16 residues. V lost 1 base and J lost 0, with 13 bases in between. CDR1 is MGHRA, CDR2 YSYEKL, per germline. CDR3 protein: CASSQGHGENSYEQYF. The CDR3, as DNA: TGCGCCAGCAGCCAAGGTCACGGGGAGAACTCCTACGAGCAGTACTTC.

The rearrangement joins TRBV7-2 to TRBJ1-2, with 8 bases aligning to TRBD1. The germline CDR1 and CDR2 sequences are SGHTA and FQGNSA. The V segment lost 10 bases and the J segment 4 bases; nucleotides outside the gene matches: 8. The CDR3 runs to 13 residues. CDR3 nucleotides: TGTGCCACCCGCCCAGGGGGCCCCTATGGCTACACCTTC. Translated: CATRPGGPYGYTF.

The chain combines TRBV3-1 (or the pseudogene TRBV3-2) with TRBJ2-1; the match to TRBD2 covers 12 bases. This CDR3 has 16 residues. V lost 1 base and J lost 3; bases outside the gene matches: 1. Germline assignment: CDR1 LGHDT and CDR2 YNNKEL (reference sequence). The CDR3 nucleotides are TGTGCCAGCAGCCAAGGGACTAGCGGGGTCTACAATGAGCAGTTCTTC. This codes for CASSQGTSGVYNEQFF.

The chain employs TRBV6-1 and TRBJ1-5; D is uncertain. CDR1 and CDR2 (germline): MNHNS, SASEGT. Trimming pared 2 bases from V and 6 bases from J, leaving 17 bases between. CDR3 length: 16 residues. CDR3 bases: TGTGCCAGCAGTGAAATAGGCTCCCCAGCGCTTCAGCCCCAGCATTTT. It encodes CASSEIGSPALQPQHF.

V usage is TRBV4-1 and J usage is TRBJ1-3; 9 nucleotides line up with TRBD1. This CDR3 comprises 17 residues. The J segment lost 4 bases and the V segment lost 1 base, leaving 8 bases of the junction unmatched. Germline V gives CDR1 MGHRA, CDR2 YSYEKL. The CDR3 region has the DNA TGCGCCAGCAGCCAAGGGAACGGACAGGGGTTAGGAAACACCATATATTTT. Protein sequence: CASSQGNGQGLGNTIYF.

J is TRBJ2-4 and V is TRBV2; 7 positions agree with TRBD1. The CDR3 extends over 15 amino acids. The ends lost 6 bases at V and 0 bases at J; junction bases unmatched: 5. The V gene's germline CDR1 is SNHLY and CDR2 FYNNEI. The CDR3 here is CASRQGRLAKNIQYF. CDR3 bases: TGTGCCAGCAGACAGGGGCGCTTAGCCAAAAACATTCAGTACTTC.

CDR3 in DNA: TGCAGTGCTATCCGAGCCGAAAAACTGTTTTTT. This encodes CSAIRAEKLFF. The chain links TRBV20-1 to TRBJ1-4; no reliable D call. CDR1 and CDR2 (germline): DFQATT, SNEGSKA (reference sequence). The CDR3 runs to 11 residues. V was shortened by 4 bases and J by 8 bases, with 8 bases between the two germline ends.

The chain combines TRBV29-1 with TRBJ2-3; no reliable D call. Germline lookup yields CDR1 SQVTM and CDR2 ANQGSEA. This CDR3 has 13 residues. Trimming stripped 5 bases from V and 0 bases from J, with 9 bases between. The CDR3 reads CSVKVESTDTQYF. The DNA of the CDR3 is TGCAGCGTTAAGGTGGAGAGCACAGATACGCAGTATTTT.

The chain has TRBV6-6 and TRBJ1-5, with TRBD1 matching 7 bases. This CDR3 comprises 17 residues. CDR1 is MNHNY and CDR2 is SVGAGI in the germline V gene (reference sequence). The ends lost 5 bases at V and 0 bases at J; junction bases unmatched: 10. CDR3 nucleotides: TGTGCCAGCAGTCGCCTGGGGGACAGATATAGCAATCAGCCCCAGCATTTT. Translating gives CASSRLGDRYSNQPQHF.

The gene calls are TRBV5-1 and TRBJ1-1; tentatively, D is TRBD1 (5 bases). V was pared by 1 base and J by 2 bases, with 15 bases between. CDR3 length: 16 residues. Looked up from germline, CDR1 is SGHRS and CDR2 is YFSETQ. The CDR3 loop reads CASSLSQGGLNTEAFF. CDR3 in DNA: TGCGCCAGCAGCTTGTCCCAGGGTGGTTTAAACACTGAAGCTTTCTTT.

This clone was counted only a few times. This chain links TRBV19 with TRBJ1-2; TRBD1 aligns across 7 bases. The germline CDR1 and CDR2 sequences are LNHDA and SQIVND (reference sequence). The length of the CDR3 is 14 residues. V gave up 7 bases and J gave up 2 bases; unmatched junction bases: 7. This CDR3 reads CASTPDRINYGYTF. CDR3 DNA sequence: TGTGCCAGTACCCCGGACAGGATAAACTATGGCTACACCTTC.

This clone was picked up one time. This chain's CDR3 is CASSLDGGGARQYF. CDR3 DNA: TGTGCCAGCAGCTTAGATGGCGGGGGGGCTCGGCAGTACTTC. The genes are TRBV13 and TRBJ2-7, with TRBD2 matching 9 bases. The CDR3 contains 14 residues. The ends lost 1 base at V and 9 bases at J; junction bases unmatched: 7. CDR1 and CDR2 (germline): PRHDT, FYEKMQ (reference sequence).

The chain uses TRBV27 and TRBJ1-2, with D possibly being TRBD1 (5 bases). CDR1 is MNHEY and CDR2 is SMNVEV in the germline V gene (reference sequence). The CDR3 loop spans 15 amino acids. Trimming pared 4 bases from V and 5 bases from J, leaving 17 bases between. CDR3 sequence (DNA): TGTGCCAGCAGTTCAGTTTTGGGGACTACATATGGCTACACCTTC. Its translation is CASSSVLGTTYGYTF.

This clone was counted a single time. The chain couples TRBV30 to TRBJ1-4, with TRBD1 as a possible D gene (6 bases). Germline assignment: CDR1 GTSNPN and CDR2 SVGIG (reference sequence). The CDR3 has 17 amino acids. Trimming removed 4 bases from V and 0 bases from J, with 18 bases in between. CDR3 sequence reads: CAWTPRGAAATNEKLFF. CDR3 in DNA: TGTGCCTGGACCCCCCGGGGGGCGGCTGCAACTAATGAAAAACTGTTTTTT.

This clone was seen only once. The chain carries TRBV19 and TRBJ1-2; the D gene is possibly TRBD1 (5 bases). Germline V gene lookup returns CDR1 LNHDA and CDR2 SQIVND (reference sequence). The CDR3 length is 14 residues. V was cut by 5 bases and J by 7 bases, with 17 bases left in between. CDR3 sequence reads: CASSASGAGRGYTF. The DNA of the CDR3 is TGTGCCAGTAGTGCTAGTGGGGCGGGACGTGGCTACACCTTC.